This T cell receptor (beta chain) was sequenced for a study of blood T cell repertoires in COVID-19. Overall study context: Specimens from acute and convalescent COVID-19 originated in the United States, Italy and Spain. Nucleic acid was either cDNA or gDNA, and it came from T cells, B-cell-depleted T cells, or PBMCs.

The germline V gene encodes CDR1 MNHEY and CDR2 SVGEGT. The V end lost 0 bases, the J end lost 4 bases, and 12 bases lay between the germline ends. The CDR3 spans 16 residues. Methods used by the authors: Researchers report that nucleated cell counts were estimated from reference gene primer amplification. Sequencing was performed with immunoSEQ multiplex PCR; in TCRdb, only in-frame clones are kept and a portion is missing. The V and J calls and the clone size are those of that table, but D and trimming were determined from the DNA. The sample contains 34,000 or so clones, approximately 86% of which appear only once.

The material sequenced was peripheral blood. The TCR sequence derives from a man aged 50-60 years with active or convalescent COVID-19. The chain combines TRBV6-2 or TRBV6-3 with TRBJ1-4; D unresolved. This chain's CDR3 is CASSYSRTEGNEKLFF. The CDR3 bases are TGTGCCAGCAGTTACTCCCGAACAGAGGGTAATGAAAAACTGTTTTTT.